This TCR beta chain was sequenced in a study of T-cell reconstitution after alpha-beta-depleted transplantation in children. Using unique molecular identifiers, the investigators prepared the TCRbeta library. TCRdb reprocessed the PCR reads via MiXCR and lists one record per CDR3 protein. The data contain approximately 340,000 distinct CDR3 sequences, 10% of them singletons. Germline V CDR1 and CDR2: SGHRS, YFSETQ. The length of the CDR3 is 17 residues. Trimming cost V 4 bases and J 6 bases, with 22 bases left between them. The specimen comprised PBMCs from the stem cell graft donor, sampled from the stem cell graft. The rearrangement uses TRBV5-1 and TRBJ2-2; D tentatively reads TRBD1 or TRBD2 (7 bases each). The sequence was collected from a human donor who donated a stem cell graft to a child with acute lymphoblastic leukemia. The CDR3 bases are TGCGCCAGCAGCCCCCCCGGGGGGACAGCCGGACCCGGGGAGCTGTTTTTT. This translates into CASSPPGGTAGPGELFF.